This TCR beta chain was identified during a study of blood T cell repertoires in COVID-19. Looking at the study overall: Spain, Italy and the United States supplied samples that represented acute and convalescent COVID-19. Nucleic acid was either cDNA or gDNA, and it came from T cells, B-cell-depleted T cells, or PBMCs.

Enrolled during active infection, Seattle patients were then followed longitudinally. The V gene end was trimmed by 0 bases and the J gene end by 5 bases; junction bases not matched to a gene: 9. The CDR3 spans 18 residues. Germline assignment: CDR1 LGHDT and CDR2 YNNKEL (reference sequence). Methods used by the authors: Amplification with reference gene primers provided the estimates of nucleated cell counts. Only in-frame clones appear in the TCRdb table, and some are missing; sequencing was by immunoSEQ multiplex PCR. V, J and clone size are those of that table, while D and trimming were read from the DNA. Among approximately 350,000 clones listed, approximately 87% were seen once.

The sequencing input was peripheral blood. This chain connects TRBV3-1 (or the pseudogene TRBV3-2) to TRBJ2-1, with 11 bases matching TRBD2. The receptor comes from a woman aged 45-59 years with COVID-19, enrolled during active disease. This CDR3 reads CASSQDIGTSGKHNEQFF. CDR3 DNA sequence: TGTGCCAGCAGCCAAGATATCGGGACTAGCGGAAAGCACAATGAGCAGTTCTTC.